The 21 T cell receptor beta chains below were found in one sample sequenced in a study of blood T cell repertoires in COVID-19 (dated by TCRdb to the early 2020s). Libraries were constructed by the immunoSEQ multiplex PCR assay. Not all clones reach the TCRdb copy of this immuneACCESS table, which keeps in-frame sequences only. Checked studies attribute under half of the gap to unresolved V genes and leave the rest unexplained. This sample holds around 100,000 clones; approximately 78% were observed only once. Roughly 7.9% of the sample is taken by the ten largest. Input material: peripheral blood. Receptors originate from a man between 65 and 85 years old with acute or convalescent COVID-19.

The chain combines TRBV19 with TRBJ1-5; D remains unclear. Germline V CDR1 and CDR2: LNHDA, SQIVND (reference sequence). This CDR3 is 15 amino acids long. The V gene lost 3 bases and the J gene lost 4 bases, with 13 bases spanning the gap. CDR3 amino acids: CASSIQSGGNQPQHF. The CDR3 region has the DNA TGTGCCAGTAGTATCCAGTCAGGTGGGAATCAGCCCCAGCATTTT.

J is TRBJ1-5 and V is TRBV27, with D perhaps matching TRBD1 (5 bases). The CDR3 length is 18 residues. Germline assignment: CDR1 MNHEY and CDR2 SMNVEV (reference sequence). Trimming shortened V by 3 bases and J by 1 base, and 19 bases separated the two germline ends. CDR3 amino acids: CASSFMPSPGRSNQPQHF. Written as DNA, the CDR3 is TGTGCCAGCAGTTTTATGCCCTCCCCAGGGAGGAGCAATCAGCCCCAGCATTTT.

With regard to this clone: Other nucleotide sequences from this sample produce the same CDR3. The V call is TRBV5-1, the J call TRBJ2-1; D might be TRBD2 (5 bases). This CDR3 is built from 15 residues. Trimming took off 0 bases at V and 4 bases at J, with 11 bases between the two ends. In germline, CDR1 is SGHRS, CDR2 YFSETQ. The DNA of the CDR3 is TGCGCCAGCAGCTTGGAGTCGGGGAAATACAATGAGCAGTTCTTC. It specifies CASSLESGKYNEQFF. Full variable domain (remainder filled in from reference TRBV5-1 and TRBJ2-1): KAGVTQTPRYLIKTRGQQVTLSCSPISGHRSVSWYQQTPGQGLQFLFEYFSETQRNKGNFPGRFSGRQFSNSRSEMNVSTLELGDSALYLCASSLESGKYNEQFFGPGTRLTVL.

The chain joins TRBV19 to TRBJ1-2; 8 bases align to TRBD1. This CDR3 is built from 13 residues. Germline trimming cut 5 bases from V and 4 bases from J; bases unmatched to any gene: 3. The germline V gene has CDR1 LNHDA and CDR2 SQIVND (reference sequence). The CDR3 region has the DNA TGTGCCAGTAGTGTCGGACAGGGCTATGGCTACACCTTC. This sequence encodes CASSVGQGYGYTF.

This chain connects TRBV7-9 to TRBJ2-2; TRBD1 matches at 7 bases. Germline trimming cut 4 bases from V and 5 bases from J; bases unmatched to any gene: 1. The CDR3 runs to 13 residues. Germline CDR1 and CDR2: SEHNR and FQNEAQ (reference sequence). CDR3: CASSSQGTGELFF. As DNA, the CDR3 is TGTGCCAGCAGCTCACAGGGGACCGGGGAGCTGTTTTTT.

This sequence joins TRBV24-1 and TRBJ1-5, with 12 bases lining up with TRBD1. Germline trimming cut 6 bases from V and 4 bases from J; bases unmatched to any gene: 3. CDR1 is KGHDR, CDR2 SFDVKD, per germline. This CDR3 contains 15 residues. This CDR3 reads CATSPGQGANQPQHF. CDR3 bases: TGTGCCACCAGTCCGGGACAGGGGGCAAATCAGCCCCAGCATTTT.

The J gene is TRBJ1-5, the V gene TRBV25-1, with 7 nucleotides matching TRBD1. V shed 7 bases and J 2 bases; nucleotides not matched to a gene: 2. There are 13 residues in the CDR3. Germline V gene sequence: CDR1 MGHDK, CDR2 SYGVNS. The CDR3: CASTDRGNQPQHF. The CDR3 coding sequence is TGTGCCAGCACCGACAGGGGCAATCAGCCCCAGCATTTT.

Written as DNA, the CDR3 is TGTGCCACCAGTGCCCGGGGACTAGCGGGGGTAGAGCAGTTCTTC. It yields the protein CATSARGLAGVEQFF. The gene calls are TRBV24-1 and TRBJ2-1; 14 nucleotides match TRBD2. The J segment lost 10 bases and the V segment lost 5 bases, leaving 6 bases of the junction unmatched. This CDR3 comprises 15 residues. Germline CDR1 is KGHDR and CDR2 is SFDVKD.

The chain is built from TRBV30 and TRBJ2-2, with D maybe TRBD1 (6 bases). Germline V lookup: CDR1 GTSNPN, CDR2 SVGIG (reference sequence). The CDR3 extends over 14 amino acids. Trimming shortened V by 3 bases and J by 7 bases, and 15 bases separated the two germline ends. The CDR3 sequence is CAWSRDIVGGELFF. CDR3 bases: TGTGCCTGGAGCCGGGACATAGTAGGCGGGGAGCTGTTTTTT.

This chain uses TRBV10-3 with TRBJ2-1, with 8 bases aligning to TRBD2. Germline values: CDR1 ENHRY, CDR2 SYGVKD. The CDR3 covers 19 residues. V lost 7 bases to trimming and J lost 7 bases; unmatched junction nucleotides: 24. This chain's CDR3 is CAITGTDTASGGPENEQFF. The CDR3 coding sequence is TGTGCCATCACCGGGACTGACACGGCCAGCGGGGGACCCGAGAATGAGCAGTTCTTC.

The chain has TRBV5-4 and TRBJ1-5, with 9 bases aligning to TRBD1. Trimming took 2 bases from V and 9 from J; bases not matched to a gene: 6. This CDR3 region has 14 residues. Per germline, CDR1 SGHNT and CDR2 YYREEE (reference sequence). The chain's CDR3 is CASSLQGAGGPQHF. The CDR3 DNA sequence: TGTGCCAGCAGCTTACAGGGGGCGGGCGGGCCCCAGCATTTT.

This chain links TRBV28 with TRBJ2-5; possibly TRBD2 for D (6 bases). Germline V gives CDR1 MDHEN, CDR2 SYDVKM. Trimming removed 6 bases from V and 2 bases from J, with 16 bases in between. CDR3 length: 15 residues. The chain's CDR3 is CASRGGTLLQETQYF. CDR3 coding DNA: TGTGCCAGCAGGGGCGGGACTCTCCTACAAGAGACCCAGTACTTC.

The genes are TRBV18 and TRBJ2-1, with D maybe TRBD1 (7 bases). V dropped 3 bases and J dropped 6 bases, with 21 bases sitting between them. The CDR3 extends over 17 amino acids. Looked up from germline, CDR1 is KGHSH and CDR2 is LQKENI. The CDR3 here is CASSPGPQGGGGNEQFF. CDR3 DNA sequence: TGTGCCAGCTCACCCGGTCCCCAGGGGGGAGGTGGCAATGAGCAGTTCTTC.

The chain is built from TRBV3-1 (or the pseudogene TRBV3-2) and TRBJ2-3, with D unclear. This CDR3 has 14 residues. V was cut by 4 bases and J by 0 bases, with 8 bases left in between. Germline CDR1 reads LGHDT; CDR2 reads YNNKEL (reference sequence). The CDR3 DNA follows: TGTGCCAGCAGCCGGGCAACAAGCACAGATACGCAGTATTTT. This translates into CASSRATSTDTQYF.

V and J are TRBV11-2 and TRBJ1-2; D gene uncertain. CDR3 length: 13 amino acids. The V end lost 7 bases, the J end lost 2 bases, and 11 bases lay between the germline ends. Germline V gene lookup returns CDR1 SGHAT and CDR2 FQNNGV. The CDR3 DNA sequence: TGTGCCAGCACCATCCGAGTGAACTATGGCTACACCTTC. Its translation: CASTIRVNYGYTF.

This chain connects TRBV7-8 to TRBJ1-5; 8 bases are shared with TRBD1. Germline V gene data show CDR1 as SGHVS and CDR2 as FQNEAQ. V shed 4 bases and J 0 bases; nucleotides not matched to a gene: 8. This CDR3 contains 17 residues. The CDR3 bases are TGTGCCAGCAGCTCCACAGGGGGGACGTATAGCAATCAGCCCCAGCATTTT. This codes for CASSSTGGTYSNQPQHF.

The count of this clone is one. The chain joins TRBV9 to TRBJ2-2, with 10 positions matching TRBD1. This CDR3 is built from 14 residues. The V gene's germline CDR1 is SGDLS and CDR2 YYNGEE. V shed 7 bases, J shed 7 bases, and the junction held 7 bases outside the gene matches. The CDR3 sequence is CASGSTGGGGELFF. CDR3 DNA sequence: TGTGCCAGCGGATCGACAGGGGGCGGCGGGGAGCTGTTTTTT.

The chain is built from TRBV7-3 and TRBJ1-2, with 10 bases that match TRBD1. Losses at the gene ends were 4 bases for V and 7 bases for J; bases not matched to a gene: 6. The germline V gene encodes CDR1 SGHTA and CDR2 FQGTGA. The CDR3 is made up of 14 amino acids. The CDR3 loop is CASSSGQGEGGYTF. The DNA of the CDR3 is TGTGCCAGCAGCTCCGGACAGGGGGAAGGTGGCTACACCTTC.

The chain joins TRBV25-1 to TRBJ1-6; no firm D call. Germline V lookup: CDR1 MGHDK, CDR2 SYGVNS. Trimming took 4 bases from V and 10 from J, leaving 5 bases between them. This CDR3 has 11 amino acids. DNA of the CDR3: TGTGCCAGCAGTGTGAGATCACCCCTCCACTTT. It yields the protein CASSVRSPLHF.

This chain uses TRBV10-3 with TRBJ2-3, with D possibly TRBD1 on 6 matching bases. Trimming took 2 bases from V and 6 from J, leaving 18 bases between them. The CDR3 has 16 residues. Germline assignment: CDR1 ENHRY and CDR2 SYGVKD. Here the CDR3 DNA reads TGTGCCATCAGTGAGAGTGGGCAGGGGACGGTGGATACGCAGTATTTT. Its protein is CAISESGQGTVDTQYF.

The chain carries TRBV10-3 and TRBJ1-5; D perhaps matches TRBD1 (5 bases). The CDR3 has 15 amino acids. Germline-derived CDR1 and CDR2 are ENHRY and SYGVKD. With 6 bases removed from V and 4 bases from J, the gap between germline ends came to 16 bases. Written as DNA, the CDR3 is TGTGCCATCAGAGACGACAGCCGAAGGAATCAGCCCCAGCATTTT. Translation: CAIRDDSRRNQPQHF.